This TCR beta chain was retrieved from a study of T cell changes during pregnancy in multiple sclerosis. The assay was immunoSEQ multiplex PCR, and TCRdb's table has in-frame clones only and misses some. The sample has about 46,000 clones, approximately 90% seen once; the top ten hold around 2.6%. Per germline, CDR1 LNHDA and CDR2 SQIVND (reference sequence). The CDR3 runs 13 residues. Trimming took off 5 bases at V and 5 bases at J, with 10 bases between the two ends. The receptor's source is a female donor with multiple sclerosis, enrolled in a pregnancy study. The V and J genes are TRBV19 and TRBJ2-1; D uncertain. The source was CD8+ T cells from peripheral blood mononuclear cells, collected in the second trimester of pregnancy. CDR3 loop: CASSVDTDNEQFF. The CDR3 DNA sequence: TGTGCCAGTAGTGTCGACACGGACAATGAGCAGTTCTTC.